The source of this TCR beta chain is a study of T cell repertoires in cytomegalovirus infection. Study-wide background: CMV epitopes in the study were HLA-C-restricted (recently identified) and HLA-B-restricted (well studied).

TCRdb analysed the reads with MiXCR anew, one entry per CDR3 protein. Among about 700,000 distinct CDR3 sequences listed, 30% to 40% were seen once. Germline loops: CDR1 DFQATT, CDR2 SNEGSKA (reference sequence). The ends were cut back, 3 bases at V and 3 bases at J, with 9 bases in the middle. The CDR3 runs 12 residues. This clonotype came up a few times. Its specificity is not known. J is TRBJ2-7 and V is TRBV20-1, with unresolved D. This TCR derives from a human donor in good health (CMV status not recorded). Some clones in this sample may be carry-over from other donors' samples. The specimen comprised cultured PBMCs, sampled from culture after CMV antigen stimulation. The CDR3 region is CSASAVDYEQYF. CDR3 bases: TGCAGTGCTAGTGCGGTGGACTACGAGCAGTACTTC.